A selection of T cell receptor beta chains follows, all from one sample in a study of cytomegalovirus exposure and HLA in healthy donors. Data came from immunoSEQ multiplex PCR; TCRdb stores just in-frame clones and leaves some out. The sample has 85,000 to 130,000 clones, about 79% seen once. The material sequenced was PBMCs. The receptors derive from a female donor in good health and CMV-seropositive. Each CDR3 is given with its conserved first and last residue. The D gene is left open where the match is weak. Only part of the rows carry a size: once, few, many, or a class if the clone is expanded.

clone_size,d_call,j_call,v_call,cdr3_nt,cdr3_aa
.,.,TRBJ2-2,TRBV7-7,TGTGCCAGCAGCCCCTCGGGACACCTATCCGCCGGGGAGCTGTTTTTT,CASSPSGHLSAGELFF
.,TRBD1,TRBJ1-2,TRBV14,TGTGCCAGCAGCCAACAAACGACAGGGCTCTATGGCTACACCTTC,CASSQQTTGLYGYTF
.,TRBD2,TRBJ2-3,TRBV19,TGTGCCAGTAGGGGGGCTAGCGGGGGCAGGGCAGATACGCAGTATTTT,CASRGASGGRADTQYF
.,TRBD1,TRBJ1-6,TRBV7-2,TGTGCCAGCAGCTCTCAGGGACAGGGAATTTCACCCCTCCACTTT,CASSSQGQGISPLHF
.,.,TRBJ2-2,TRBV6-4,TGTGCCAGCAGTGTCGACAGCAGCGGGGAGCTGTTTTTT,CASSVDSSGELFF
once,.,TRBJ2-6,TRBV7-2,TGTGCCAGCAGCTCTAGTCCTTCCGGGGCCAACGTCCTGACTTTC,CASSSSPSGANVLTF
.,TRBD1,TRBJ1-2,TRBV7-6,TGTGCCAGCAGCTTAGGGACAGGGACGGATGGCTACACCTTC,CASSLGTGTDGYTF
.,TRBD1,TRBJ2-2,TRBV14,TGTGCCAGCAGCCCTCACAGGGGGCGCGTCTACACCGGGGAGCTGTTTTTT,CASSPHRGRVYTGELFF
.,TRBD2,TRBJ2-7,TRBV5-1,TGCGCCAGCAGCTCAGCGAGTAGCGGGTACCCCTCCTACGAGCAGTACTTC,CASSSASSGYPSYEQYF
.,.,TRBJ2-7,TRBV7-2,TGTGCCAGCAGCTTACAGCGAAGCTCCTACGAGCAGTACTTC,CASSLQRSSYEQYF
.,TRBD2,TRBJ2-1,TRBV6-5,TGTGCCAGCAGCCTTGCGGGGGGGGTCCACAATGAGCAGTTCTTC,CASSLAGGVHNEQFF
few,TRBD1,TRBJ1-2,TRBV6-5,TGTGCCAGCAGTTACGACAGGGGCCATGGCTACACCTTC,CASSYDRGHGYTF
.,.,TRBJ2-1,TRBV7-7,TGTGCCAGCAGCTCAGAGGGTTCTAGAAATGAGCAGTTCTTC,CASSSEGSRNEQFF
few,TRBD1,TRBJ2-3,TRBV5-1,TGCGCCAGCACCAGACCGGACAGGGGAGCCACAGATACGCAGTATTTT,CASTRPDRGATDTQYF
.,TRBD1,TRBJ2-2,TRBV7-9,TGTGCCAGCAGCTTAGTGACAGGGCCGAACACCGGGGAGCTGTTTTTT,CASSLVTGPNTGELFF
.,.,TRBJ1-4,TRBV21-1,TGTGCCAGCCCCCAGGCCTCAGATAATGAAAAACTGTTTTTT,CASPQASDNEKLFF
once,.,TRBJ1-2,TRBV11-2,TGTGCCAGCAGCTTAGGACAGGTTCAAACTAACTATGGCTACACCTTC,CASSLGQVQTNYGYTF
few,TRBD1,TRBJ1-4,TRBV4-1,TGCGCCAGCAGCCAACGGGACAGGGTACCTGAAAAACTGTTTTTT,CASSQRDRVPEKLFF
once,.,TRBJ1-3,TRBV7-2,TGTGCCAGCAGCTCGGGGTCCGACAACACCATATATTTT,CASSSGSDNTIYF
.,.,TRBJ1-5,TRBV19,TGTGCCAGTAGTATAACAGACCGGCCCCAGCATTTT,CASSITDRPQHF
few,.,TRBJ2-6,TRBV30,TGTGCCTGCAGGGGTGGCCCGAGGTCTGGGGCCAACGGCCTGACTTTC,CACRGGPRSGANGLTF
.,.,TRBJ1-3,TRBV2,TGTGCCAGCAGGCCGGGACACCCTGGAAACACCATATATTTT,CASRPGHPGNTIYF
.,TRBD1,TRBJ2-7,TRBV7-9,TGTGCCAGCAGCCCGAGGACAGGGAACTACGAGCAGTACTTC,CASSPRTGNYEQYF
.,TRBD1,TRBJ1-1,TRBV6-5,TGTGCCAGCAGTTACTCGAGTACAGGGGCCACTGAAGCTTTCTTT,CASSYSSTGATEAFF